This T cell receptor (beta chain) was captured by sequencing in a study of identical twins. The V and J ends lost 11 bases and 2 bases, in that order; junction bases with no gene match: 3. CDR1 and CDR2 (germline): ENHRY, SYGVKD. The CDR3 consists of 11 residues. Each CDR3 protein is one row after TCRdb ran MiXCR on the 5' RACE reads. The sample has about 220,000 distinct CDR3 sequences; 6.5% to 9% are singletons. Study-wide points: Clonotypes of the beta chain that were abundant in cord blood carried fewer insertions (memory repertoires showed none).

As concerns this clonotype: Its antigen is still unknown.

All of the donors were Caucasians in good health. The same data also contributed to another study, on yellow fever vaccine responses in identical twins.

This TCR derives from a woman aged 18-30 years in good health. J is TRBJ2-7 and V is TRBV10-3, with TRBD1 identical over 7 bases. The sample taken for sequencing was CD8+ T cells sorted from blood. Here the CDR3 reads CAVGTAYEQYF. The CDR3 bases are TGTGCCGTCGGGACAGCCTACGAGCAGTACTTC.